What follows are 11 T cell receptor beta chains derived from one specimen sequenced in a study of T cell repertoires in cytomegalovirus infection. TCRdb re-called the reads with MiXCR, one entry per CDR3 protein. The sample lists some 500,000 distinct CDR3 sequences, around 30% occurring once. Their specific antigens are unknown. This material consisted of cultured PBMCs, taken from culture after CMV antigen stimulation. These receptors were taken from a human donor in good health (CMV status not recorded). Some clones in this sample may be carry-over from other donors' samples.

V usage is TRBV6-2 or TRBV6-3 and J usage is TRBJ1-1; D perhaps matches TRBD1 (5 bases). V lost 5 bases and J lost 1, with 14 bases in between. This CDR3 comprises 15 residues. The germline CDR1 and CDR2 sequences are MNHEY and SVGEGT. In DNA form, the CDR3 reads TGTGCCAGCAGTGCTCCGGGACGGCAGAACACTGAAGCTTTCTTT. This gives the protein CASSAPGRQNTEAFF.

V usage is TRBV30 and J usage is TRBJ1-3, with D unclear. In germline, CDR1 is GTSNPN, CDR2 SVGIG (reference sequence). CDR3 size: 14 residues. Trimming left V 2 bases short and J 0 bases short, with 8 bases between. In nucleotides, the CDR3 is TGTGCCTGGAGTCGGCGCCGCTCTGGAAACACCATATATTTT. It yields the protein CAWSRRRSGNTIYF.

The V and J genes are TRBV7-2 and TRBJ1-1; 7 bases are shared with TRBD1. The germline V gene has CDR1 SGHTA and CDR2 FQGNSA. Losses at the gene ends were 6 bases for V and 1 base for J; bases not matched to a gene: 5. The CDR3 spans 14 residues. CDR3 sequence: CASRSGTENTEAFF. The CDR3 region has the DNA TGTGCCAGCAGATCCGGGACAGAGAACACTGAAGCTTTCTTT.

The chain couples TRBV7-2 to TRBJ2-2; D gene unclear. This CDR3 is 14 amino acids long. V lost 2 bases and J 7 bases, leaving 11 bases between the germline ends. The germline V gene has CDR1 SGHTA and CDR2 FQGNSA. The DNA of the CDR3 is TGTGCCAGCAGCTTATTACTATCTGTCGGGGAGCTGTTTTTT. This codes for CASSLLLSVGELFF.

J is TRBJ1-4 and V is TRBV6-5; 8 bases agree with TRBD1. Germline V gene data show CDR1 as MNHEY and CDR2 as SVGAGI. V shed 5 bases and J 8 bases; nucleotides not matched to a gene: 7. This CDR3 region has 14 residues. CDR3 sequence reads: CASSPTGVEEKLFF. Here the CDR3 DNA reads TGTGCCAGCAGTCCGACAGGGGTTGAAGAAAAACTGTTTTTT.

In its sample, this clonotype was seen many times. CDR3: CASSQGSGNTQYF. The CDR3 DNA follows: TGCGCCAGCAGCCAAGGGTCCGGGAATACGCAGTATTTT. The rearrangement joins TRBV4-3 to TRBJ2-3, with a possible D match to TRBD2 (5 bases). V lost 1 base, J lost 7 bases, and 9 bases lay in between. CDR3 length: 13 amino acids. The germline V gene has CDR1 LGHNA and CDR2 YSLEER.

This chain uses TRBV19 with TRBJ1-1; 9 bases line up with TRBD1. There are 13 residues in the CDR3. Trimming cost V 4 bases and J 11 bases; bases outside gene matches: 8. Per the germline V gene, CDR1 is LNHDA and CDR2 is SQIVND (reference sequence). CDR3 sequence reads: CASSTGGQGWAFF. The DNA of the CDR3 is TGTGCCAGTAGTACCGGAGGACAGGGGTGGGCTTTCTTT.

This clonotype has ten or more counts. The chain combines TRBV6-1 with TRBJ2-1; D may be TRBD1 or TRBD2 (5 bases each). V was shortened by 1 base and J by 1 base, with 5 bases between the two germline ends. This CDR3 region has 14 residues. Per germline, CDR1 MNHNS and CDR2 SASEGT. The CDR3 coding sequence is TGTGCCAGCAGTGAAGGGGGGTCCTACAATGAGCAGTTCTTC. As protein: CASSEGGSYNEQFF.

The chain recombines TRBV6-1 with TRBJ2-7, with D possibly being TRBD2 (6 bases). Germline V lookup: CDR1 MNHNS, CDR2 SASEGT. Trimming removed 7 bases from V and 3 bases from J, with 16 bases in between. The CDR3 length is 14 residues. Written as DNA, the CDR3 is TGTGCCAGCAAAACCGGGACTGGAGACTACGAGCAGTACTTC. Its protein is CASKTGTGDYEQYF.

The chain has TRBV19 and TRBJ2-3; 7 bases are shared with TRBD1. CDR3 length: 14 amino acids. The trim removed 8 bases at V and 0 bases at J, leaving 5 bases unmatched. Germline V gene sequence: CDR1 LNHDA, CDR2 SQIVND (reference sequence). In DNA form, the CDR3 reads TGTGCCAGTCTTGACAGGGCTAGCACAGATACGCAGTATTTT. This sequence encodes CASLDRASTDTQYF.

The chain recombines TRBV20-1 with TRBJ1-5; D is perhaps TRBD1 (5 bases). The germline V gene has CDR1 DFQATT and CDR2 SNEGSKA (reference sequence). CDR3 size: 15 residues. V was pared by 1 base and J by 2 bases, with 12 bases between. The DNA for the CDR3 is TGCAGTGCTAGAGGTGGGGGATTGGGCAATCAGCCCCAGCATTTT. This codes for CSARGGGLGNQPQHF.